A selection of T cell receptor beta chains follows, all from one sample in a study of cytomegalovirus exposure and HLA in healthy donors. The method was immunoSEQ multiplex PCR; TCRdb's version includes in-frame clones alone and lacks a portion of them. This sample has 200,000 to 250,000 clones, with almost 80% found just once. The specimen sequenced was PBMCs. These receptors originate from a male donor in good health and CMV-seronegative. Each CDR3 is given with its conserved first and last residue. The order of the fields is CDR3 DNA, CDR3 protein, D gene, CDR3 length, clone size, J gene, V gene. A D gene is named only where the DNA matches it firmly. Only part of the rows carry a size: once, few, many, or a class if the clone is expanded.

TGTGCCAGCAGCGATAGCGGGTCCTACGAGCAGTACTTC CASSDSGSYEQYF TRBD2 13 few TRBJ2-7 TRBV9
TGTGCCAGCAGTTTATCTCGACAGGCCGAGCAGTACTTC CASSLSRQAEQYF NA 13 NA TRBJ2-7 TRBV27
TGTGCCAGCAGCGTAGCACAGGGGGCACGGGAAAAACTGTTTTTT CASSVAQGAREKLFF TRBD1 15 NA TRBJ1-4 TRBV9
TGCGCCAGCAGTTTACCGGGACAGGGTAGCACTGAAGCTTTCTTT CASSLPGQGSTEAFF TRBD1 15 NA TRBJ1-1 TRBV28
TGCAGTGCTCTTTATGGCTACACCTTC CSALYGYTF NA 9 NA TRBJ1-2 TRBV20-1
TGTGCCAGCAGCGTCGCCGGGACAGCTTACACTGAAGCTTTCTTT CASSVAGTAYTEAFF TRBD1 15 few TRBJ1-1 TRBV6-1
TGTGCCTTAGGGAGGGAAGCGGGCGCCTACAATGAGCAGTTCTTC CALGREAGAYNEQFF TRBD2 15 NA TRBJ2-1 TRBV10-3
TGTGCCAGCAGTGGACTAGCGGGTGGCACAGATACGCAGTATTTT CASSGLAGGTDTQYF TRBD2 15 NA TRBJ2-3 TRBV6-1
TGTGCCAGCAAACCCGGACAGAGTTATGGCTACACCTTC CASKPGQSYGYTF NA 13 NA TRBJ1-2 TRBV2
TGTGCCAGTAGTCTTTCGGGGCTGGGGGGTGAGCAGTTCTTC CASSLSGLGGEQFF NA 14 NA TRBJ2-1 TRBV19
TGCGCCAGCAGCGGCGGGGGGGGCAATGAGCAGTTCTTC CASSGGGGNEQFF TRBD2 13 NA TRBJ2-1 TRBV5-1
TGTGCCACCACCCGACAGACAGCAACTAATGAAAAACTGTTTTTT CATTRQTATNEKLFF NA 15 NA TRBJ1-4 TRBV19
TGTGCCAGTAGCCCCACAGGGTCAGCGGCCGAGCAGTACTTC CASSPTGSAAEQYF NA 14 once TRBJ2-7 TRBV19
TGTGCCAGCAGTGAAGGTTTGCAGGGACTTGGCTACACCTTC CASSEGLQGLGYTF NA 14 few TRBJ1-2 TRBV2
TGTGCCAGCAGCCTTCCGACATCTGGAAACACCATATATTTT CASSLPTSGNTIYF NA 14 once TRBJ1-3 TRBV6-6
TGTGCCAGTAGCACCCTGACAGGGGCCGACACTGAAGCTTTCTTT CASSTLTGADTEAFF TRBD1 15 few TRBJ1-1 TRBV19
TGCGCCAGCAGCTCCCGGGACAAAGCGAACACTGAAGCTTTCTTT CASSSRDKANTEAFF NA 15 NA TRBJ1-1 TRBV5-1
TGCGCCAGCAGCTTGGTTAGGGGCGGGGAAGAGACCCAGTACTTC CASSLVRGGEETQYF NA 15 NA TRBJ2-5 TRBV5-1
TGTGCCAGCAGATCAGGGTCTTCTGGGGCCAACGTCCTGACTTTC CASRSGSSGANVLTF NA 15 NA TRBJ2-6 TRBV28
TGTGCCAGCAGCGCCACCGGGACATCGGACTACACCTTC CASSATGTSDYTF NA 13 NA TRBJ1-2 TRBV9
TGTGCCAGCAGCCCCTCTAGCGGAAATGAGCAGTTCTTC CASSPSSGNEQFF TRBD2 13 NA TRBJ2-1 TRBV13
TGTGCCTGGACGGATTCGGGGGTCCTAAACACTGAAGCTTTCTTT CAWTDSGVLNTEAFF NA 15 NA TRBJ1-1 TRBV30
TGTGCCAGCAGCTGTCCCCGTGGGGGCCACGAGCAGTACTTC CASSCPRGGHEQYF NA 14 few TRBJ2-7 TRBV21-1
TGTGCCGGCACCGGGACTAGCGGTCTAGATACGCAGTATTTT CAGTGTSGLDTQYF TRBD2 14 NA TRBJ2-3 TRBV6-1
TGTGCCAGCAGCCAGGCTGACAGGGTAATAGAAGAGACCCAGTACTTC CASSQADRVIEETQYF TRBD1 16 NA TRBJ2-5 TRBV14
TGTGCCAGCTCACCACAGCGACTCCACCACGAGCAGTACTTC CASSPQRLHHEQYF NA 14 NA TRBJ2-7 TRBV18
TGTGCCAGCAGCTTGGAGGCGGGAGGGCCTATGAATGAGCAGTTCTTC CASSLEAGGPMNEQFF TRBD2 16 NA TRBJ2-1 TRBV5-6
TGTGCCAGCAGTGAAAGAGCTTACGAGCAGTACTTC CASSERAYEQYF NA 12 NA TRBJ2-7 TRBV6-1
TGTGCCTACGACGGGACAGGGTTGTTCGGGAATTCACCCCTCCACTTT CAYDGTGLFGNSPLHF TRBD1 16 NA TRBJ1-6 TRBV5-4
TGTGCCAGCAGTTTTGACAGGGTTAACTACGAGCAGTACTTC CASSFDRVNYEQYF TRBD1 14 NA TRBJ2-7 TRBV27
TGCGCCAGCAGCCAAGATATAGGCATGCGGAGTGAAAAACTGTTTTTT CASSQDIGMRSEKLFF NA 16 NA TRBJ1-4 TRBV4-1
TGTGCCAGCAGTTTATCCGGCCGGGAGGCTTTGAACGAGCAGTACTTC CASSLSGREALNEQYF TRBD2 16 NA TRBJ2-7 TRBV27
TGTGCCAGCAGCTTGGGTCTAGCCAAAAACATTCAGTACTTC CASSLGLAKNIQYF NA 14 NA TRBJ2-4 TRBV5-4
TGTGCCAGCAGCGACAGGGCTAGCAATCAGCCCCAGCATTTT CASSDRASNQPQHF TRBD1 14 NA TRBJ1-5 TRBV2
TGTGCCAGCAGCCAGGCGGGTTCAGGGACTTCAGAAGCTTTCTTT CASSQAGSGTSEAFF NA 15 NA TRBJ1-1 TRBV14
TGCGCCAGCAGCGCGACAGGGAACGCCTACGAGCAGTACTTC CASSATGNAYEQYF TRBD1 14 NA TRBJ2-7 TRBV5-1
TGTGCCAGCAGCCGGACAGACAATGAGCAGTTCTTC CASSRTDNEQFF NA 12 NA TRBJ2-1 TRBV5-4
TGTGCCAGCAGCGCCACCACCGGGACAGGGAATGGCTACACCTTC CASSATTGTGNGYTF TRBD1 15 NA TRBJ1-2 TRBV9
TGTGCCAGCAGTGCCACCGAGGGACAGGGACAAGAGACCCAGTACTTC CASSATEGQGQETQYF TRBD1 16 NA TRBJ2-5 TRBV6-1
TGCGCCAGCAGCTACTCTGGAGGCGGGGAGCTGTTTTTT CASSYSGGGELFF NA 13 once TRBJ2-2 TRBV5-1
TGTGCCAGCAGCTACGGAGCCCAAGAGACCCAGTACTTC CASSYGAQETQYF NA 13 NA TRBJ2-5 TRBV7-2